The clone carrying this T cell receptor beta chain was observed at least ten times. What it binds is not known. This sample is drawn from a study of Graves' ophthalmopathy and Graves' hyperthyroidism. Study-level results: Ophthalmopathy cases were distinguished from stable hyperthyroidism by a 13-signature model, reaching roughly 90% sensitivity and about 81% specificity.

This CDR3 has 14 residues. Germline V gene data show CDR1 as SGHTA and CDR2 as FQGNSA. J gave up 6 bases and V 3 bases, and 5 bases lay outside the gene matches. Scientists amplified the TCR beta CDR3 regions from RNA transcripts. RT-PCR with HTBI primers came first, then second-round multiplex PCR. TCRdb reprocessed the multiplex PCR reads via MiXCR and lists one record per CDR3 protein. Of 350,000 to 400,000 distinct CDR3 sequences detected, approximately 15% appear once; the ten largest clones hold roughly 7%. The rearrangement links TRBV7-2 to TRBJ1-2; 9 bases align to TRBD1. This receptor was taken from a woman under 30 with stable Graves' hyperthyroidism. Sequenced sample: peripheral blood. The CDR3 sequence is CASSLDRGPNGYTF. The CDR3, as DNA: TGTGCCAGCAGCTTGGACAGGGGCCCGAATGGCTACACCTTC.